This TCR beta chain was recorded in a study of T cells in Graves' hyperthyroidism and ophthalmopathy (dated by TCRdb to about 2019). Regarding the research as a whole: Peripheral blood samples were taken at initial diagnosis, before any treatment was given. TCR V-J signatures able to tell the groups apart were searched for in a discovery cohort of approximately 95 patients, of whom roughly 42 had Graves' ophthalmopathy and 57 had stable Graves' hyperthyroidism. Prospective prediction of ophthalmopathy was tested in an independent validation cohort of under 20 hyperthyroidism patients and 15 to 17 patients who later progressed to ophthalmopathy. The approximately 100 discovery patients were randomly divided into training and test sets at a 7:3 ratio. In more than 5 Graves' hyperthyroidism patients, the study also compared T-cell repertoires from thyroid tissue with T-cell repertoires from blood. After blood sampling, hyperthyroidism patients were treated with methimazole at a starting dose of 30 mg daily, and ophthalmopathy patients were treated with high-dose intravenous methylprednisolone. The paper describes TCR Vbeta CDR3 sequencing of some 130 peripheral blood samples, made up of under 50 ophthalmopathy patients, more than 70 hyperthyroidism patients and approximately 17 progressor patients. On the study overall, not on this receptor specifically: Blood samples also contained most of the expanded thyroid clonotypes (frequency above 0.001), which suggests that blood repertoires may reflect thyroid immune responses. Sample size was not statistically predetermined, and blinding of investigators to group allocation was not performed. A model built on a 13 V-J signature distinguished ophthalmopathy from stable hyperthyroidism, reaching roughly 88% sensitivity and 81.08% specificity in cross-validation and 80%/75% in testing. In validation, progression to ophthalmopathy was predicted by the model with approximately 67% sensitivity and 72% to 85% specificity, a median of approximately 6.5 months before onset.

Ophthalmopathy patients had moderately to severely active disease, with a Clinical Activity Score of 3 or more, a NOSPECS grade of 4 or more, and a disease duration of less than 3 months. Exclusion was applied to patients with uncontrolled infections, other autoimmune diseases, pregnancy or lactation. Clinical symptoms, serum thyroxine and TRAb, thyroid ultrasound, and orbital computed tomography formed the basis for the diagnoses. PBMCs were isolated from about 9.1 ml of fresh peripheral blood by Ficoll-Paque density gradient centrifugation. Trizol reagent was used to extract total RNA, and RNA quality was then checked on an Agilent 2100 Bioanalyzer. Worth noting for this clonotype: What antigen it recognizes has not been identified. No clone much larger than this one lies a single base away; base qualities are absent.

Amplification of TCR beta CDR3 regions was carried out from RNA transcripts. The TCR CDR3 was subjected to a first round of RT-PCR using the HTBI primer set and the Qiagen OneStep RT-PCR kit. Libraries were constructed in a second round of multiplex PCR, after which size selection and purification were performed. Paired-end sequencing of the libraries was performed with 100 bp reads on an Illumina HiSeq2000. On the authors' methods: SOAPnuke was used to process the raw data, removing reads that contained adapters or uncalled bases, had a mean Phred below 15, or lacked an exact match to the constant primer or identifier. COPE v1.2.5 was used to merge high-quality paired reads, and clonotypes were defined as unique nucleotide sequences. MiTCR v1.1 was used to align clonotypes to the IMGT TRBV, TRBD and TRBJ reference segments. Analysis was restricted to V-J combinations with a frequency above 0.0001, which covered roughly 99% of repertoires. The TCS score was defined as the ratio of F50 (clonal expansion) to E x V (chaos), calculated using BLOSUM62-based TCRdist between CDR3 peptides within each V-J. Welch's t-statistics and random forest reduced roughly 530 V-J features to some 14, which were used in a naive Bayes classifier (R e1071). The raw public data were reprocessed by TCRdb itself: fastp quality trimming at Q25, MiXCR clonotype calling, in-frame beta chains only. Rows are combined by CDR3 protein, so each entry shows the most common genes and DNA. These V and J calls rely on TCRdb rather than the paper's analysis. In this sample the table shows roughly 640,000 distinct CDR3 sequences, roughly a sixth of which occur a single time. More than 3% of the sample belongs to the ten largest clones.

CDR1 and CDR2 (DFQATT, SNEGSKA) derive from the germline V gene (reference sequence). The CDR3 holds 15 amino acids from the cysteine to the phenylalanine. The read is trimmed to its CDR3 DNA, 45 bases read in frame from base 1. Compared with germline, V lacks 5 bases and J lacks 5 bases; bases without a gene match: 12. The sample taken for sequencing was blood. This chain joins TRBV20-1 to TRBJ1-5, with 7 bases in between that match TRBD1. This TCR came from a woman in her thirties or forties with Graves' ophthalmopathy. The sequenced DNA is TGCAGTGCTCGACAGGGAGGCGGGTGGGATCAGCCCCAGCATTTT. Its coded protein is CSARQGGGWDQPQHF.